This TCR beta chain was captured in a study of blood T cell repertoires in COVID-19. Study information: Samples representing acute and convalescent COVID-19 were sourced from the United States, Italy and Spain. T cells, B-cell-depleted T cells, or PBMCs supplied cDNA or gDNA.

Per the original methods: Counts of nucleated cells, estimated from reference gene primer amplification, were obtained. The method was immunoSEQ multiplex PCR; TCRdb's version includes in-frame clones alone and lacks a portion of them. V and J calls and clone size come straight from that table; D and trimming were deduced from the DNA. In the table there are 45,000 to 55,000 clones, under 90% of which are singletons. A single count supports this clone. This CDR3 is built from 14 residues. Trimming cost V 5 bases and J 4 bases; bases outside gene matches: 7. Germline values: CDR1 MNHEY, CDR2 SVGAGI. The sample taken for sequencing was peripheral blood. This clonotype originated in a human donor in a cohort sampled during active COVID-19. This chain connects TRBV6-5 to TRBJ2-7; 8 bases are shared with TRBD1. The CDR3 coding sequence is TGTGCCAGCAGTCTAGGACAGGGAACGTACGAGCAGTACTTC. It encodes CASSLGQGTYEQYF.